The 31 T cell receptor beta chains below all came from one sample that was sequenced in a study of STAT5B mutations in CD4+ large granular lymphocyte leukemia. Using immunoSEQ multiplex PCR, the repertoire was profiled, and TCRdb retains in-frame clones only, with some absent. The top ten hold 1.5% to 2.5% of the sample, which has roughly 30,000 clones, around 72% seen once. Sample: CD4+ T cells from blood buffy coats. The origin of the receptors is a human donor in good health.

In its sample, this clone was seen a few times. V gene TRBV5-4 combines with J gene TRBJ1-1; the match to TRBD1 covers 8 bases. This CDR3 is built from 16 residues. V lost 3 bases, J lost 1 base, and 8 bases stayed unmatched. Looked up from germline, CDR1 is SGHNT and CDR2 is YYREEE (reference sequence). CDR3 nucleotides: TGTGCCAGCAGCTCAATGAGGACAGGGCGGAACACTGAAGCTTTCTTT. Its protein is CASSSMRTGRNTEAFF. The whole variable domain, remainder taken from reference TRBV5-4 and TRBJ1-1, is ETGVTQSPTHLIKTRGQQVTLRCSSQSGHNTVSWYQQALGQGPQFIFQYYREEENGRGNFPPRFSGLQFPNYSSELNVNALELDDSALYLCASSSMRTGRNTEAFFGQGTRLTVV.

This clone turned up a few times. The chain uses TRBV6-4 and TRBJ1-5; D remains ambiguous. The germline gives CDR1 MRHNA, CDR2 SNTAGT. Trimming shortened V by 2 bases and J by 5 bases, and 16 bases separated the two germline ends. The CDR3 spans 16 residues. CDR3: CASSDVTQRVYQPQHF. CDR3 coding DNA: TGTGCCAGCAGTGACGTGACCCAGCGGGTTTATCAGCCCCAGCATTTT.

Here the CDR3 DNA reads TGTGCCAGCTCACCACGGGGGGGGGTCCGGGATCAGCCCCAGCATTTT. Translating gives CASSPRGGVRDQPQHF. The chain uses TRBV18 and TRBJ1-5; the D gene is possibly TRBD1 (5 bases). The CDR3 has 16 amino acids. V lost 1 base and J lost 5, with 15 bases in between. The germline V gene has CDR1 KGHSH and CDR2 LQKENI.

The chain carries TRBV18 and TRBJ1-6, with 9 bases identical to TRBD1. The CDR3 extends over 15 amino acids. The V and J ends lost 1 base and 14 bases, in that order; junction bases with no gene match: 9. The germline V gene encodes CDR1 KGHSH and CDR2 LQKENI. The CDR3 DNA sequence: TGTGCCAGCTCACCACGGGACAGGGCCGTCTCGTCCCTCCACTTT. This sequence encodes CASSPRDRAVSSLHF.

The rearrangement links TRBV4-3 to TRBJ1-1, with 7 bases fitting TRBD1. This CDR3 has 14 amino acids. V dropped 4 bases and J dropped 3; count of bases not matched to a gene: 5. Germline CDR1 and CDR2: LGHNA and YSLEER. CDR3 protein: CASSLAGTDTEAFF. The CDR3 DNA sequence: TGCGCCAGCAGCCTCGCCGGGACAGACACTGAAGCTTTCTTT.

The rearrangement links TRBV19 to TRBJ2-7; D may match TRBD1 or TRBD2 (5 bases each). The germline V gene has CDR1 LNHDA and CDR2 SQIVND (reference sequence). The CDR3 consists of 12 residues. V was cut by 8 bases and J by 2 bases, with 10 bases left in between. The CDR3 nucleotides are TGTGCCAGTGGGACGGACCCCTACGAGCAGTACTTC. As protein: CASGTDPYEQYF.

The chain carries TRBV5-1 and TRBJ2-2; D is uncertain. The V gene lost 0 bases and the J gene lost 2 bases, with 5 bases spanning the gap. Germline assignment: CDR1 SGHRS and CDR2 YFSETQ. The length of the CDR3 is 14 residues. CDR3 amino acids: CASSLAVNTGELFF. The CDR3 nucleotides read TGCGCCAGCAGCTTGGCCGTAAACACCGGGGAGCTGTTTTTT. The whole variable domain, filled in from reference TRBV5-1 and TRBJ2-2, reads KAGVTQTPRYLIKTRGQQVTLSCSPISGHRSVSWYQQTPGQGLQFLFEYFSETQRNKGNFPGRFSGRQFSNSRSEMNVSTLELGDSALYLCASSLAVNTGELFFGEGSRLTVL.

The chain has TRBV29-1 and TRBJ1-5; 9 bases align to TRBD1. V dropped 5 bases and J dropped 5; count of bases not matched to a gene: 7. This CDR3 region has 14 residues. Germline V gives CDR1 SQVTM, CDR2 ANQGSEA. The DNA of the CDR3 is TGCAGCGTTAGCTCCGGGACAGGGTATCAGCCCCAGCATTTT. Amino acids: CSVSSGTGYQPQHF.

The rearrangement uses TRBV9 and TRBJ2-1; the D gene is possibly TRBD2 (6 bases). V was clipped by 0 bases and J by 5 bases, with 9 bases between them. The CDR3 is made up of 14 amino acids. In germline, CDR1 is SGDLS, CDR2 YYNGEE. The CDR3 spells CASSVAGENNEQFF. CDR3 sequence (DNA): TGTGCCAGCAGCGTAGCGGGGGAGAACAATGAGCAGTTCTTC.

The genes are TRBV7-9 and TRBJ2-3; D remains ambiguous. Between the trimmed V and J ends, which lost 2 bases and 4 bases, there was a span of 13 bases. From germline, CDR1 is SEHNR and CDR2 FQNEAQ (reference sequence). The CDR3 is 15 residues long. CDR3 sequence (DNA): TGTGCCAGCAGCTTAAGGTCAGCGTCCGCAGATACGCAGTATTTT. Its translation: CASSLRSASADTQYF.

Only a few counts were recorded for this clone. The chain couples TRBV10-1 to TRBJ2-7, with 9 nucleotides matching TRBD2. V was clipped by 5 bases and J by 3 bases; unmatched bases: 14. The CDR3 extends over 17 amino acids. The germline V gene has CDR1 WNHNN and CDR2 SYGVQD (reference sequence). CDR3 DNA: TGCGCCAGCAGTCCTAGGGCCCCTAGCGGGGCCAACTACGAGCAGTACTTC. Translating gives CASSPRAPSGANYEQYF.

The chain's CDR3 is CSVEGGRDDPKETQYF. The CDR3 DNA follows: TGCAGCGTTGAAGGGGGCAGAGACGATCCTAAAGAGACCCAGTACTTC. This chain links TRBV29-1 with TRBJ2-5; possibly TRBD1 for D (5 bases). The CDR3 is made up of 16 amino acids. The V gene's germline CDR1 is SQVTM and CDR2 ANQGSEA. V lost 1 base, J lost 3 bases, and 18 bases lay in between.

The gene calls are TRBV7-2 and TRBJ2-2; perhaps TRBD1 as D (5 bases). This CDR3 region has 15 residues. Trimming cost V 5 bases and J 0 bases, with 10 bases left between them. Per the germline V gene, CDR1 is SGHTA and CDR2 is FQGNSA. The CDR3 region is CASSIQASNTGELFF. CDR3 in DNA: TGTGCCAGCAGCATACAGGCGTCGAACACCGGGGAGCTGTTTTTT.

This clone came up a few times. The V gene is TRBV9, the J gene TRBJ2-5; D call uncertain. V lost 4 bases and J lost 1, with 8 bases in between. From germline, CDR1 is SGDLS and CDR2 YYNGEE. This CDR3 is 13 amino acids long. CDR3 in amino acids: CASSPAGQETQYF. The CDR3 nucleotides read TGTGCCAGCAGCCCGGCAGGCCAAGAGACCCAGTACTTC.

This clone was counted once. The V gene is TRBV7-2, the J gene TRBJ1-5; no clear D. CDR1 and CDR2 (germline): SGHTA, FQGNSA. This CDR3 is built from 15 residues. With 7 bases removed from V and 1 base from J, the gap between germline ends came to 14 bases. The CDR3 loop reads CASTPVAVSNQPQHF. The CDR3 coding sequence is TGTGCCAGCACCCCGGTGGCTGTGAGCAATCAGCCCCAGCATTTT.

The CDR3 region is CSVDHGGGNTEAFF. CDR3 in DNA: TGCAGCGTTGACCACGGAGGAGGGAACACTGAAGCTTTCTTT. This chain uses TRBV29-1 with TRBJ1-1; D remains ambiguous. V lost 3 bases and J 1 base, leaving 12 bases between the germline ends. Germline CDR1 reads SQVTM; CDR2 reads ANQGSEA. The CDR3 runs 14 residues.

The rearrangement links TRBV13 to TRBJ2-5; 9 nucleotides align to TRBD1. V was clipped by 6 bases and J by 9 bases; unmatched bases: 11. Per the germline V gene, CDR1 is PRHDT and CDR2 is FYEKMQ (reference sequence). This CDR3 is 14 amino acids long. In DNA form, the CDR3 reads TGTGCCAGCAGGGTCCTCGGGACAGGGATCTCCCAGTACTTC. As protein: CASRVLGTGISQYF.

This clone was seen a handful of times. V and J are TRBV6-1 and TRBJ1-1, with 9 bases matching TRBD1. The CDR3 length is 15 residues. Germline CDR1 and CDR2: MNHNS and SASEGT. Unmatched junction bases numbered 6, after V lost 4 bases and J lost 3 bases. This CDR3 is CASSARQGVDTEAFF. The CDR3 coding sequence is TGTGCCAGCAGTGCTAGACAGGGGGTGGACACTGAAGCTTTCTTT.

The CDR3 here is CASSVGGPRTEAFF. The CDR3 nucleotides read TGTGCCAGCAGCGTTGGGGGGCCGAGGACTGAAGCTTTCTTT. This chain uses TRBV2 with TRBJ1-1; TRBD1 is a possible D gene (6 bases). The V gene's germline CDR1 is SNHLY and CDR2 FYNNEI. The CDR3 has 14 amino acids. Trimming took 6 bases from V and 5 from J, leaving 16 bases between them. Filled out from reference TRBV2 and TRBJ1-1, the complete variable domain reads EPEVTQTPSHQVTQMGQEVILRCVPISNHLYFYWYRQILGQKVEFLVSFYNNEISEKSEIFDDQFSVERPDGSNFTLKIRSTKLEDSAMYFCASSVGGPRTEAFFGQGTRLTVV.

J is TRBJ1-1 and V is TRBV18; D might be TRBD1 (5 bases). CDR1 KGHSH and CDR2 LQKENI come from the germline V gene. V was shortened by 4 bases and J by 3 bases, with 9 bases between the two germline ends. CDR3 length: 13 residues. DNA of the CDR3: TGTGCCAGCTCACGGGGGGGGGACACTGAAGCTTTCTTT. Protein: CASSRGGDTEAFF. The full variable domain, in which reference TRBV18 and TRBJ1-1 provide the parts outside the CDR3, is NAGVMQNPRHLVRRRGQEARLRCSPMKGHSHVYWYRQLPEEGLKFMVYLQKENIIDESGMPKERFSAEFPKEGPSILRIQQVVRGDSAAYFCASSRGGDTEAFFGQGTRLTVV.

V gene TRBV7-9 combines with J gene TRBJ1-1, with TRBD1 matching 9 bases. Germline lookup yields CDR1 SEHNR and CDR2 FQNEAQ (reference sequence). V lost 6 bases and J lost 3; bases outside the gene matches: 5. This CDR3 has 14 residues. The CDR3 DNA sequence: TGTGCCAGCAGACAGGGACAGGGAGACACTGAAGCTTTCTTT. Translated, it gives CASRQGQGDTEAFF.

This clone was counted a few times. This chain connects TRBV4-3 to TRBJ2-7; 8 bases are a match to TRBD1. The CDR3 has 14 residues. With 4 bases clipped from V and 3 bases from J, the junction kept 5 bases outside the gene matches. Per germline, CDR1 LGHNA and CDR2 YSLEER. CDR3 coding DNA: TGCGCCAGCAGCCCTGGACAGGGCATCTACGAGCAGTACTTC. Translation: CASSPGQGIYEQYF.

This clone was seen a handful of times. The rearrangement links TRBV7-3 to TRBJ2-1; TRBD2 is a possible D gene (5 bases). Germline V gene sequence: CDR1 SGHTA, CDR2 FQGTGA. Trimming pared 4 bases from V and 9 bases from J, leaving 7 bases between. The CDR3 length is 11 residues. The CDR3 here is CASSSGGEQFF. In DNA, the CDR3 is TGTGCCAGCAGCTCTGGAGGTGAGCAGTTCTTC.

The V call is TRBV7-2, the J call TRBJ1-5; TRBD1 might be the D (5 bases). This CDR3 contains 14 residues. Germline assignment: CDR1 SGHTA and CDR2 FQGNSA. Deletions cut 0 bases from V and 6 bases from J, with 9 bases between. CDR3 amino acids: CASSLAGEGQPQHF. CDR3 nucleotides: TGTGCCAGCAGCTTAGCGGGGGAAGGTCAGCCCCAGCATTTT.

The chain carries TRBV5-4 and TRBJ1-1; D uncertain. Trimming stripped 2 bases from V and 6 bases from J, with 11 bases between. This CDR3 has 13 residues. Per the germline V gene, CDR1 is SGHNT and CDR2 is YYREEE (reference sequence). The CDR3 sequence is CASSFGVLAEAFF. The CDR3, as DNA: TGTGCCAGCAGCTTTGGGGTATTGGCTGAAGCTTTCTTT. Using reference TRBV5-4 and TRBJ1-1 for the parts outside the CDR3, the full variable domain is ETGVTQSPTHLIKTRGQQVTLRCSSQSGHNTVSWYQQALGQGPQFIFQYYREEENGRGNFPPRFSGLQFPNYSSELNVNALELDDSALYLCASSFGVLAEAFFGQGTRLTVV.

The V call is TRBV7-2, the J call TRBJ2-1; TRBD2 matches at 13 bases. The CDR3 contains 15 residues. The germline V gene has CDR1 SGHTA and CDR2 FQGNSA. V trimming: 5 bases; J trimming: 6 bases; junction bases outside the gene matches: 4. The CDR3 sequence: CASSLTSGGANEQFF. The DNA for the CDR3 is TGTGCCAGCAGCCTAACTAGCGGGGGGGCCAATGAGCAGTTCTTC.

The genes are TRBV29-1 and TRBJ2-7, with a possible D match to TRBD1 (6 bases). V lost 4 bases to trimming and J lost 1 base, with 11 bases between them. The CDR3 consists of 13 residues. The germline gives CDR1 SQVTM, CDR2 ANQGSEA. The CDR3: CSVAWDTSYEQYF. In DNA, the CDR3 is TGCAGCGTTGCCTGGGACACTTCCTACGAGCAGTACTTC.

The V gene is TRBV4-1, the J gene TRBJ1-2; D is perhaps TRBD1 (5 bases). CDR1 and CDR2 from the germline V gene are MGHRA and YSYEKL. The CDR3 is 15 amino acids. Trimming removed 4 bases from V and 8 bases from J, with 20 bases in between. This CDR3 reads CASSLLVGTFDGYTF. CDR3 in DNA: TGCGCCAGCAGCCTCCTAGTTGGGACCTTTGACGGCTACACCTTC.

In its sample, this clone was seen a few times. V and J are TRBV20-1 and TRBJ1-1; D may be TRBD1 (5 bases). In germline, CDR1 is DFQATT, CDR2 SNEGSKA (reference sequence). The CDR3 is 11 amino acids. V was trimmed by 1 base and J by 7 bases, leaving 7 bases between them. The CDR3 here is CSARGDSEAFF. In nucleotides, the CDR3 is TGCAGTGCTAGAGGTGACAGTGAAGCTTTCTTT.

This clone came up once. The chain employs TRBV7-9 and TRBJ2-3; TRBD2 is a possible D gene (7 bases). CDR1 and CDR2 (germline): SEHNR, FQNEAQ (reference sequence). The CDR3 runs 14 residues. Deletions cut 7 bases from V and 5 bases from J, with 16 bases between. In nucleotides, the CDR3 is TGTGCCAGCACCGACGGGGGGCTGAAAGATACGCAGTATTTT. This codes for CASTDGGLKDTQYF.

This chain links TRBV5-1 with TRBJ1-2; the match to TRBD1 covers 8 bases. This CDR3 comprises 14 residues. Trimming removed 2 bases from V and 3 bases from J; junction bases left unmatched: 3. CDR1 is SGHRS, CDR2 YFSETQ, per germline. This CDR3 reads CASSFGTGDYGYTF. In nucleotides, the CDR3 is TGCGCCAGCAGCTTCGGGACAGGAGACTATGGCTACACCTTC.